The rows below give T cell receptor beta chains drawn from one sample of a study of cytomegalovirus exposure and HLA in healthy donors. Clones were read by immunoSEQ multiplex PCR, and TCRdb kept only the in-frame ones, dropping some. The sample has about 71,000 clones, roughly 67% seen once. The specimen sequenced was PBMCs. The receptors were sampled from a man aged 40-50 years in good health and CMV-seropositive. The CDR3 runs from the conserved cysteine through the conserved F or W. D genes are given only for firm matches.

TRBV18,TRBD1,TRBJ1-1,CASSRSRQGSNTEAFF,TGTGCCAGCTCACGGAGCCGACAGGGATCGAACACTGAAGCTTTCTTT
TRBV18,TRBD1,TRBJ1-2,CASSPGQGFTF,TGTGCCAGCTCACCTGGACAGGGATTTACTTTC
TRBV6-6,TRBD1,TRBJ2-7,CASSYKKGAGEQYF,TGTGCCAGCAGTTACAAGAAGGGGGCGGGCGAGCAGTACTTC
TRBV6-6,TRBD1,TRBJ1-2,CASRSQGALGYGYTF,TGTGCCAGCAGATCACAGGGGGCACTGGGCTATGGCTACACCTTC
TRBV4-3,TRBD1,TRBJ1-4,CASSPGQGKNEKLFF,TGCGCCAGCAGCCCCGGACAGGGGAAGAATGAAAAACTGTTTTTT
TRBV5-6,-,TRBJ2-6,CASTGAGANVLTF,TGTGCCAGCACCGGGGCTGGGGCCAACGTCCTGACTTTC
TRBV30,TRBD2,TRBJ2-5,CAWSVLAGETQYF,TGTGCCTGGAGTGTACTAGCGGGGGAGACCCAGTACTTC
TRBV7-8,-,TRBJ2-7,CASSSVPANSRGSYEQYF,TGTGCCAGCAGCTCAGTCCCCGCGAATTCCCGGGGCTCCTACGAGCAGTACTTC
TRBV7-2,TRBD1,TRBJ1-1,CASSFHQGGTEAFF,TGTGCCAGCAGCTTTCATCAGGGGGGCACTGAAGCTTTCTTT
TRBV10-1,-,TRBJ1-5,CASSERRQPQHF,TGCGCCAGCAGTGAAAGGAGACAGCCCCAGCATTTT